There are a few counts of the clone carrying this T cell receptor beta chain. Its specificity is unknown. This entry is derived from a study of T cells after yellow fever vaccination. TCRdb fed the 5' RACE reads into MiXCR, producing one record per CDR3 protein. The repertoire has fewer than 450,000 distinct CDR3 sequences, 3% to 4.5% of them found once; the top ten carry roughly a quarter. V lost 5 bases and J 6 bases, leaving 4 bases between the germline ends. Germline-derived CDR1 and CDR2 are SGHRS and YFSETQ. CDR3 length: 10 residues. The study's findings and limits: Post-booster repertoires contained most primary-vaccination clones again (roughly 96% CD4, about 88% CD8). The secondary response showed a weaker magnitude and a faster peak, day 5 versus 15. A minor fraction of clonotypes spanned both CD4 and CD8 compartments.

The source of this sequence is a man aged 18 to 35 who received the YFV17D yellow fever vaccine. Sequenced here: PBMCs, sampled 5 days after the yellow fever booster vaccination. J is TRBJ2-3 and V is TRBV5-1; D is unresolved. The CDR3 spells CASRGDTQYF. The CDR3 nucleotides are TGCGCCAGCAGAGGGGATACGCAGTATTTT.